These T cell receptor beta chains were read from a single sample in a study of T cell responses to AZD1222 COVID-19 vaccine. Clones were sequenced by immunoSEQ multiplex PCR, and TCRdb holds only the in-frame ones, with some missing. Of 95,000 to 150,000 clones listed, almost 95% are singletons. The sequencing here drew on peripheral blood, taken on day 0 of AZD1222 vaccination. These TCRs come from an adult in good health. Both conserved end residues are part of each CDR3. A D gene is named only where the DNA matches it firmly. The size field is filled for only some rows; it gives once, few, many or a size class.

D gene: NA; V gene: TRBV18; J gene: TRBJ2-7; clone size: once; CDR3 protein: CASSPPGQPYEQYF; CDR3 DNA: TGTGCCAGCTCACCACCCGGGCAGCCCTACGAGCAGTACTTC
D gene: TRBD1; V gene: TRBV7-2; J gene: TRBJ1-2; clone size: NA; CDR3 protein: CASSYRQGINYGYTF; CDR3 DNA: TGTGCCAGCAGCTATCGACAGGGGATTAACTATGGCTACACCTTC
D gene: NA; V gene: TRBV11-2; J gene: TRBJ2-3; clone size: NA; CDR3 protein: CASSQGARGATDTQYF; CDR3 DNA: TGTGCCAGCAGCCAGGGAGCCCGAGGGGCCACAGATACGCAGTATTTT
D gene: NA; V gene: TRBV5-1; J gene: TRBJ1-1; clone size: NA; CDR3 protein: CASSLASGSKAFF; CDR3 DNA: TGCGCCAGCAGCTTGGCCTCAGGGAGCAAAGCTTTCTTT
D gene: NA; V gene: TRBV19; J gene: TRBJ1-5; clone size: NA; CDR3 protein: CASSISFIYSNQPQHF; CDR3 DNA: TGTGCCAGTAGTATATCCTTCATTTATAGCAATCAGCCCCAGCATTTT
D gene: NA; V gene: TRBV5-1; J gene: TRBJ1-1; clone size: once; CDR3 protein: CASSSGTDSYTEAFF; CDR3 DNA: TGCGCCAGCAGCTCCGGAACAGACAGCTACACTGAAGCTTTCTTT
D gene: NA; V gene: TRBV7-3; J gene: TRBJ2-3; clone size: NA; CDR3 protein: CASSPGGGRADTQYF; CDR3 DNA: TGTGCCAGCAGCCCAGGGGGAGGGAGGGCCGATACGCAGTATTTT
D gene: NA; V gene: TRBV10-3; J gene: TRBJ1-5; clone size: NA; CDR3 protein: CAISDGSRSQHF; CDR3 DNA: TGTGCCATCAGTGATGGGTCTCGCTCCCAGCATTTT
D gene: NA; V gene: TRBV4-2; J gene: TRBJ1-5; clone size: NA; CDR3 protein: CASSQDQEQPQHF; CDR3 DNA: TGTGCCAGCAGCCAAGATCAAGAGCAGCCCCAGCATTTT
D gene: NA; V gene: TRBV4-1; J gene: TRBJ2-5; clone size: NA; CDR3 protein: CASSQDQPSGASGETQYF; CDR3 DNA: TGCGCCAGCAGCCAAGATCAGCCCTCGGGAGCGTCCGGAGAGACCCAGTACTTC
D gene: TRBD1; V gene: TRBV11-2; J gene: TRBJ1-1; clone size: NA; CDR3 protein: CASSQDRRKKNTEAFF; CDR3 DNA: TGTGCCAGCAGCCAGGACAGGCGGAAAAAGAACACTGAAGCTTTCTTT
D gene: NA; V gene: TRBV9; J gene: TRBJ1-2; clone size: NA; CDR3 protein: CASSDRDYGYTF; CDR3 DNA: TGTGCCAGCAGCGACAGGGACTATGGCTACACCTTC
D gene: TRBD1; V gene: TRBV30; J gene: TRBJ1-1; clone size: NA; CDR3 protein: CAWSADRVGAFF; CDR3 DNA: TGTGCCTGGAGTGCGGACAGGGTAGGAGCTTTCTTT
D gene: NA; V gene: TRBV3-1/TRBV3-2; J gene: TRBJ1-2; clone size: NA; CDR3 protein: CASSQGGGRGYGYTF; CDR3 DNA: TGTGCCAGCAGCCAAGGAGGAGGGCGCGGCTATGGCTACACCTTC
D gene: NA; V gene: TRBV12-3/TRBV12-4; J gene: TRBJ2-1; clone size: NA; CDR3 protein: CASSSGAGNEQFF; CDR3 DNA: TGTGCCAGCAGTTCCGGGGCGGGAAATGAGCAGTTCTTC
D gene: TRBD2; V gene: TRBV7-9; J gene: TRBJ2-5; clone size: once; CDR3 protein: CASSAASGRAGETQYF; CDR3 DNA: TGTGCCAGCAGCGCCGCTAGCGGGAGGGCGGGGGAGACCCAGTACTTC
D gene: TRBD1; V gene: TRBV6-1; J gene: TRBJ2-1; clone size: NA; CDR3 protein: CASSGGQVRSYNEQFF; CDR3 DNA: TGTGCCAGCAGTGGTGGACAGGTAAGGTCCTACAATGAGCAGTTCTTC
D gene: TRBD2; V gene: TRBV5-1; J gene: TRBJ2-1; clone size: NA; CDR3 protein: CASSLEPASGTNEQFF; CDR3 DNA: TGCGCCAGCAGCCTGGAACCAGCTAGCGGAACCAATGAGCAGTTCTTC
D gene: NA; V gene: TRBV19; J gene: TRBJ1-1; clone size: NA; CDR3 protein: CASSRNRDGTEAFF; CDR3 DNA: TGTGCCAGTAGTCGGAACAGGGATGGCACTGAAGCTTTCTTT
D gene: NA; V gene: TRBV4-1; J gene: TRBJ2-1; clone size: NA; CDR3 protein: CASSQAQYSYNEQFF; CDR3 DNA: TGCGCCAGCAGCCAAGCACAGTACTCCTACAATGAGCAGTTCTTC
D gene: TRBD1; V gene: TRBV11-3; J gene: TRBJ1-1; clone size: NA; CDR3 protein: CASSHQGDTEAFF; CDR3 DNA: TGTGCCAGCAGTCATCAGGGGGACACTGAAGCTTTCTTT
D gene: NA; V gene: TRBV5-4; J gene: TRBJ1-1; clone size: NA; CDR3 protein: CASSADTEAFF; CDR3 DNA: TGTGCCAGCAGCGCAGACACTGAAGCTTTCTTT
D gene: NA; V gene: TRBV6-1; J gene: TRBJ1-4; clone size: NA; CDR3 protein: CASSEVGLGEKLFF; CDR3 DNA: TGTGCCAGCAGTGAAGTGGGTTTGGGTGAAAAACTGTTTTTT
D gene: TRBD2; V gene: TRBV3-1/TRBV3-2; J gene: TRBJ2-3; clone size: NA; CDR3 protein: CASSQDRGSGFDTQYF; CDR3 DNA: TGTGCCAGCAGCCAAGATCGGGGTAGCGGGTTTGATACGCAGTATTTT
D gene: TRBD1; V gene: TRBV3-1/TRBV3-2; J gene: TRBJ1-2; clone size: NA; CDR3 protein: CASSLTGDYGYTF; CDR3 DNA: TGTGCCAGCAGCCTGACAGGGGACTATGGCTACACCTTC
D gene: NA; V gene: TRBV30; J gene: TRBJ1-1; clone size: NA; CDR3 protein: CAWSEGALAFF; CDR3 DNA: TGTGCCTGGAGTGAAGGGGCACTCGCTTTCTTT
D gene: NA; V gene: TRBV3-1/TRBV3-2; J gene: TRBJ1-1; clone size: NA; CDR3 protein: CAIGGGPGDTEAFF; CDR3 DNA: TGTGCCATCGGTGGAGGACCTGGAGACACTGAAGCTTTCTTT
D gene: TRBD1; V gene: TRBV27; J gene: TRBJ1-2; clone size: NA; CDR3 protein: CASSERTGTGYTF; CDR3 DNA: TGTGCCAGCAGTGAACGGACAGGGACTGGCTACACCTTC
D gene: NA; V gene: TRBV6-5; J gene: TRBJ1-3; clone size: NA; CDR3 protein: CASRGTISGNTIYF; CDR3 DNA: TGTGCCAGCCGGGGCACAATCTCTGGAAACACCATATATTTT
D gene: NA; V gene: TRBV5-4; J gene: TRBJ1-2; clone size: NA; CDR3 protein: CASSLPPGQPGGYTF; CDR3 DNA: TGTGCCAGCAGCCTACCCCCGGGTCAACCGGGGGGCTACACCTTC
D gene: NA; V gene: TRBV7-9; J gene: TRBJ1-2; clone size: NA; CDR3 protein: CASSHSVTGYGYTF; CDR3 DNA: TGTGCCAGCAGCCACTCTGTCACAGGGTATGGCTACACCTTC
D gene: NA; V gene: TRBV11-3; J gene: TRBJ1-1; clone size: NA; CDR3 protein: CASSLEAGGSTEAFF; CDR3 DNA: TGTGCCAGCAGCTTAGAGGCCGGGGGGTCCACTGAAGCTTTCTTT
D gene: NA; V gene: TRBV18; J gene: TRBJ1-2; clone size: NA; CDR3 protein: CASSPFRQIGGGYGYTF; CDR3 DNA: TGTGCCAGCTCACCATTCCGACAGATTGGAGGAGGCTATGGCTACACCTTC
D gene: TRBD1; V gene: TRBV5-5; J gene: TRBJ1-2; clone size: NA; CDR3 protein: CASSLEDRASNGYTF; CDR3 DNA: TGTGCCAGCAGCTTGGAAGACAGGGCGTCTAACGGCTACACCTTC
D gene: NA; V gene: TRBV2; J gene: TRBJ1-6; clone size: NA; CDR3 protein: CASRTAYSSPLHF; CDR3 DNA: TGTGCCAGCAGGACAGCCTACAGTTCACCCCTCCACTTT
D gene: NA; V gene: TRBV7-2; J gene: TRBJ2-1; clone size: NA; CDR3 protein: CASSLVGSNEQFF; CDR3 DNA: TGTGCCAGCAGCTTAGTTGGTAGCAATGAGCAGTTCTTC
D gene: NA; V gene: TRBV5-6; J gene: TRBJ1-5; clone size: NA; CDR3 protein: CASSLGPGQPQHF; CDR3 DNA: TGTGCCAGCAGCTTGGGTCCCGGCCAGCCCCAGCATTTT
D gene: NA; V gene: TRBV7-2; J gene: TRBJ2-1; clone size: few; CDR3 protein: CASSFYNEQFF; CDR3 DNA: TGTGCCAGCAGCTTTTACAATGAGCAGTTCTTC
D gene: NA; V gene: TRBV27; J gene: TRBJ1-4; clone size: NA; CDR3 protein: CASSSQGATNEKLFF; CDR3 DNA: TGTGCCAGCAGTTCCCAGGGTGCAACTAATGAAAAACTGTTTTTT
D gene: TRBD1; V gene: TRBV6-6; J gene: TRBJ1-6; clone size: NA; CDR3 protein: CASSRSTGYNSPLHF; CDR3 DNA: TGTGCCAGCAGTCGGTCGACAGGGTATAATTCACCCCTCCACTTT
D gene: TRBD2; V gene: TRBV6-2/TRBV6-3; J gene: TRBJ2-2; clone size: NA; CDR3 protein: CASSPREREGPGELFF; CDR3 DNA: TGTGCCAGCAGCCCCCGGGAGCGGGAGGGCCCCGGGGAGCTGTTTTTT
D gene: TRBD1; V gene: TRBV30; J gene: TRBJ1-2; clone size: once; CDR3 protein: CACPTGGFNYGYTF; CDR3 DNA: TGTGCCTGTCCTACAGGGGGTTTTAACTATGGCTACACCTTC
D gene: TRBD2; V gene: TRBV7-2; J gene: TRBJ2-1; clone size: once; CDR3 protein: CASSSLSGLLGNEQFF; CDR3 DNA: TGTGCCAGCAGCTCCCTTTCGGGACTACTAGGCAATGAGCAGTTCTTC
D gene: NA; V gene: TRBV18; J gene: TRBJ2-2; clone size: NA; CDR3 protein: CASSPGPNTGELFF; CDR3 DNA: TGTGCCAGCTCACCCGGGCCTAACACCGGGGAGCTGTTTTTT
D gene: NA; V gene: TRBV6-5; J gene: TRBJ2-2; clone size: NA; CDR3 protein: CASRGGQNTGELFF; CDR3 DNA: TGTGCCAGCAGGGGGGGGCAGAACACCGGGGAGCTGTTTTTT
D gene: TRBD2; V gene: TRBV7-2; J gene: TRBJ2-2; clone size: NA; CDR3 protein: CASSLRSGGAGELFF; CDR3 DNA: TGTGCCAGCAGCTTAAGGAGCGGGGGCGCCGGGGAGCTGTTTTTT
D gene: TRBD1; V gene: TRBV5-1; J gene: TRBJ1-1; clone size: NA; CDR3 protein: CASSPGDRGGGTEAFF; CDR3 DNA: TGCGCCAGCAGCCCAGGGGACAGGGGCGGGGGTACTGAAGCTTTCTTT
D gene: NA; V gene: TRBV20-1; J gene: TRBJ2-1; clone size: NA; CDR3 protein: CSLVLMGEQFF; CDR3 DNA: TGCAGCTTGGTTTTAATGGGGGAGCAGTTCTTC
D gene: TRBD2; V gene: TRBV2; J gene: TRBJ2-5; clone size: NA; CDR3 protein: CASSPPRGVAGTGETQYF; CDR3 DNA: TGTGCCAGCAGCCCCCCTCGGGGGGTAGCGGGGACGGGAGAGACCCAGTACTTC
D gene: TRBD2; V gene: TRBV9; J gene: TRBJ2-1; clone size: NA; CDR3 protein: CASSVGSGTSVNNEQFF; CDR3 DNA: TGTGCCAGCAGCGTAGGATCCGGGACTAGCGTAAACAATGAGCAGTTCTTC
D gene: NA; V gene: TRBV5-1; J gene: TRBJ1-6; clone size: NA; CDR3 protein: CASNGGEHNSPLHF; CDR3 DNA: TGCGCCAGCAACGGAGGCGAACATAATTCACCCCTCCACTTT
D gene: NA; V gene: TRBV6-5; J gene: TRBJ1-1; clone size: NA; CDR3 protein: CASSHTGEAFF; CDR3 DNA: TGTGCCAGCAGTCATACGGGAGAAGCTTTCTTT
D gene: NA; V gene: TRBV5-4; J gene: TRBJ1-2; clone size: NA; CDR3 protein: CASSLDMVGAVNYGYTF; CDR3 DNA: TGTGCCAGCAGCTTGGATATGGTTGGGGCAGTTAACTATGGCTACACCTTC
D gene: NA; V gene: TRBV30; J gene: TRBJ1-1; clone size: NA; CDR3 protein: CAWTGGGWTEAFF; CDR3 DNA: TGTGCCTGGACCGGCGGGGGGTGGACTGAAGCTTTCTTT